This T cell receptor (beta chain) was sequenced in a study of identical twins. Overall study results and limits: Twins shared out-of-frame alpha sequences with excess low generation probability.

Points on this clonotype: Its specificity is unknown.

The length of the CDR3 is 14 residues. V trimming: 10 bases; J trimming: 3 bases; junction bases outside the gene matches: 6. The V gene's germline CDR1 is MGHDK and CDR2 SYGVNS. No donor was unhealthy or non-Caucasian. Template switching introduced a universal primer site, and the cDNA bore unique molecular identifiers. A single record per CDR3 protein comes from TCRdb applying MiXCR to the 5' RACE reads. The repertoire consists of around 500,000 distinct CDR3 sequences, with approximately 15% occurring once and the leading ten covering 0.4% to 0.55%. These data also featured in a second study, about yellow fever vaccine responses in identical twins.

The source is a woman aged 18-30 years in good health. Sequenced input: CD4+ T cells sorted from blood. V gene TRBV25-1 combines with J gene TRBJ2-3; TRBD1 matches 11 bases. The CDR3, as DNA: TGTGCCACCGACGGGGACAGGGGGACAGATACGCAGTATTTT. Translated, it gives CATDGDRGTDTQYF.